These 24 T cell receptor beta chains were sequenced from one sample in a study of blood T cell repertoires in COVID-19. Sequenced by immunoSEQ multiplex PCR; TCRdb stores in-frame clones only, minus some. The sample includes roughly 200,000 clones, around 86% of them seen just once. The material sequenced was PBMCs or T cells enriched from blood (not recorded which). The receptors stem from a woman between 25 and 40 years old who had recovered from COVID-19.

The gene calls are TRBV2 and TRBJ2-7; TRBD2 matches at 7 bases. The germline V gene encodes CDR1 SNHLY and CDR2 FYNNEI. Unmatched junction bases numbered 1, after V lost 4 bases and J lost 4 bases. The CDR3 runs 12 residues. The DNA for the CDR3 is TGTGCCAGCAGTGTGGGGGGGTACGAGCAGTACTTC. This codes for CASSVGGYEQYF. Filled out from reference TRBV2 and TRBJ2-7, the complete variable domain reads EPEVTQTPSHQVTQMGQEVILRCVPISNHLYFYWYRQILGQKVEFLVSFYNNEISEKSEIFDDQFSVERPDGSNFTLKIRSTKLEDSAMYFCASSVGGYEQYFGPGTRLTVT.

The chain links TRBV30 to TRBJ1-5; perhaps TRBD1 as D (5 bases). The germline V gene has CDR1 GTSNPN and CDR2 SVGIG (reference sequence). V gave up 2 bases and J gave up 4 bases, with 12 bases separating them. CDR3 size: 14 residues. The CDR3 coding sequence is TGTGCCTGGAGTCGCAACAGGCTGAATCAGCCCCAGCATTTT. Protein: CAWSRNRLNQPQHF.

The V gene is TRBV29-1, the J gene TRBJ1-3; D is perhaps TRBD1 (6 bases). CDR3 length: 16 amino acids. Germline CDR1 reads SQVTM; CDR2 reads ANQGSEA. Trimming took 6 bases from V and 0 from J, leaving 18 bases between them. The CDR3 region has the DNA TGCAGCGTGGGGGGGTCAGGGGCTTCCTCTGGAAACACCATATATTTT. Translation: CSVGGSGASSGNTIYF. Combining the CDR3 with reference TRBV29-1 and TRBJ1-3 gives the whole variable domain SAVISQKPSRDICQRGTSLTIQCQVDSQVTMMFWYRQQPGQSLTLIATANQGSEATYESGFVIDKFPISRPNLTFSTLTVSNMSPEDSSIYLCSVGGSGASSGNTIYFGEGSWLTVV.

The chain carries TRBV28 and TRBJ2-3, with 9 bases identical to TRBD2. Trimming took 5 bases from V and 2 from J; bases not matched to a gene: 11. Germline CDR1 reads MDHEN; CDR2 reads SYDVKM. The CDR3 covers 17 residues. The CDR3 reads CASSHLEAGGLTDTQYF. DNA of the CDR3: TGTGCCAGCAGTCACCTCGAAGCGGGAGGACTCACAGATACGCAGTATTTT.

The chain combines TRBV11-3 with TRBJ2-1; 13 nucleotides line up with TRBD2. Trimming cost V 5 bases and J 3 bases; bases outside gene matches: 4. This CDR3 has 16 residues. The V gene's germline CDR1 is SGHNT and CDR2 YENEEA. CDR3 sequence reads: CASSPRTSGSYNEQFF. The CDR3 DNA reads as TGTGCCAGCAGCCCCCGGACTAGCGGGAGCTACAATGAGCAGTTCTTC.

The chain combines TRBV28 with TRBJ1-2; no definite D call. CDR3 size: 13 residues. Per germline, CDR1 MDHEN and CDR2 SYDVKM. The germline V and J ends were trimmed by 6 bases and 0 bases, with 8 bases remaining between them. The CDR3: CASSLQSNYGYTF. Here the CDR3 DNA reads TGTGCCAGCAGCTTACAATCTAACTATGGCTACACCTTC.

The genes are TRBV11-3 and TRBJ2-7, with TRBD2 identical over 12 bases. Losses at the gene ends were 5 bases for V and 1 base for J; bases not matched to a gene: 3. Germline CDR1 and CDR2: SGHNT and YENEEA. CDR3 length equals 15 residues. The CDR3: CASSQGLAGSYEQYF. CDR3 bases: TGTGCCAGCAGCCAGGGACTAGCGGGTTCCTACGAGCAGTACTTC.

The table lists this clone with many counts. J is TRBJ1-1 and V is TRBV6-1; D gene unclear. The germline V and J ends were trimmed by 3 bases and 4 bases, with 15 bases remaining between them. CDR1 and CDR2 from the germline V gene are MNHNS and SASEGT. CDR3 size: 15 residues. CDR3 amino acids: CASSEATDGVTEAFF. In nucleotides, the CDR3 is TGTGCCAGCAGTGAGGCAACGGACGGGGTCACTGAAGCTTTCTTT.

The chain combines TRBV24-1 with TRBJ2-3; 7 nucleotides line up with TRBD2. The CDR3 has 16 residues. The J segment lost 2 bases and the V segment lost 3 bases, leaving 7 bases of the junction unmatched. CDR1 is KGHDR and CDR2 is SFDVKD in the germline V gene. DNA of the CDR3: TGTGCCACCAGTGATGCGACTAGCAGGAACACAGATACGCAGTATTTT. Protein sequence: CATSDATSRNTDTQYF.

This clone was observed once. The chain uses TRBV6-5 and TRBJ2-5; 13 bases line up with TRBD2. V trimming: 7 bases; J trimming: 4 bases; junction bases outside the gene matches: 6. The CDR3 is made up of 15 amino acids. Per the germline V gene, CDR1 is MNHEY and CDR2 is SVGAGI. This CDR3 reads CASKLAGGPGETQYF. The CDR3 DNA reads as TGTGCCAGCAAACTAGCGGGAGGGCCGGGAGAGACCCAGTACTTC.

The rearrangement uses TRBV28 and TRBJ1-1; 8 nucleotides agree with TRBD1. V lost 5 bases, J lost 0 bases, and 11 bases stayed unmatched. This CDR3 spans 17 amino acids. Germline lookup yields CDR1 MDHEN and CDR2 SYDVKM. CDR3 amino acids: CASSPRQGILMNTEAFF. CDR3 DNA: TGTGCCAGCAGTCCCCGACAGGGGATCCTCATGAACACTGAAGCTTTCTTT.

V gene TRBV7-9 combines with J gene TRBJ2-7; D perhaps matches TRBD1 (5 bases). This CDR3 has 12 amino acids. V gave up 5 bases and J gave up 6 bases, with 11 bases separating them. The germline V gene has CDR1 SEHNR and CDR2 FQNEAQ (reference sequence). Here the CDR3 reads CASSPRDREQYF. The CDR3 bases are TGTGCCAGCAGCCCCAGGGATCGCGAGCAGTACTTC.

A single count supports this clone. The chain couples TRBV12-3 or TRBV12-4 to TRBJ1-5; D gene unclear. The CDR3 loop spans 13 amino acids. V shed 5 bases and J shed 6 bases, with 11 bases lying between them. CDR3: CASSARGGQPQHF. CDR3 in DNA: TGTGCCAGCAGTGCCCGGGGTGGTCAGCCCCAGCATTTT.

V is TRBV11-3 and J is TRBJ2-2; 9 bases align to TRBD1. The CDR3 covers 15 residues. Germline lookup yields CDR1 SGHNT and CDR2 YENEEA. J gave up 2 bases and V 5 bases, and 3 bases lay outside the gene matches. Here the CDR3 reads CASSPGQGNTGELFF. The CDR3 DNA sequence: TGTGCCAGCAGCCCGGGACAGGGCAACACCGGGGAGCTGTTTTTT.

V usage is TRBV9 and J usage is TRBJ1-4; 9 bases line up with TRBD1. Trimming removed 0 bases from V and 8 bases from J; junction bases left unmatched: 5. The CDR3 is made up of 15 amino acids. The germline V gene has CDR1 SGDLS and CDR2 YYNGEE. The CDR3 DNA reads TGTGCCAGCAGCGTAGCCGGGACAGGGCGGGAAAAACTGTTTTTT. Its translation: CASSVAGTGREKLFF.

This chain connects TRBV18 to TRBJ2-1, with D uncertain. The CDR3 sequence is 17 residues long. The V gene's germline CDR1 is KGHSH and CDR2 LQKENI. V dropped 0 bases and J dropped 0 bases, with 12 bases sitting between them. In nucleotides, the CDR3 is TGTGCCAGCTCACCACCCCCTCTCGCGGACTCCTACAATGAGCAGTTCTTC. It codes for CASSPPPLADSYNEQFF.

V is TRBV10-3 and J is TRBJ2-7; 11 bases match TRBD2. Germline-derived CDR1 and CDR2 are ENHRY and SYGVKD. This CDR3 is built from 16 residues. After removal of 4 bases from V and 0 bases from J, the junction contained 5 bases not matched to a gene. For the CDR3, the DNA is TGTGCCATCAGTGGAGATAGCGGGAGGGGCTCCTACGAGCAGTACTTC. Translated: CAISGDSGRGSYEQYF.

The chain is built from TRBV28 and TRBJ1-3, with a weak D call TRBD1 (6 bases). CDR1 and CDR2 (germline): MDHEN, SYDVKM. The CDR3 length is 16 residues. Trimming shortened V by 1 base and J by 0 bases, and 10 bases separated the two germline ends. The CDR3 protein is CASSLYRTASGNTIYF. The DNA for the CDR3 is TGTGCCAGCAGTTTATACCGGACAGCCTCTGGAAACACCATATATTTT.

The rearrangement links TRBV6-6 to TRBJ2-3; 9 bases map to TRBD1. The CDR3 has 16 residues. V shed 0 bases and J 3 bases; nucleotides not matched to a gene: 4. CDR1 is MNHNY, CDR2 SVGAGI, per germline (reference sequence). DNA for the CDR3: TGTGCCAGCAGTTACTCGTTGGGGACAGGGACAGATACGCAGTATTTT. Its protein product is CASSYSLGTGTDTQYF.

J is TRBJ2-1 and V is TRBV21-1; the table calls TRBD2, which could not be checked here. TRBV21-1 corresponds to a pseudogene. The CDR3 extends over 14 amino acids. CDR3 sequence: CASRGRGTYNEQFF. In DNA form, the CDR3 reads TGTGCCAGCAGAGGCCGGGGGACCTACAATGAGCAGTTCTTC.

For the CDR3, the DNA is TGCGCCAGCAGCCCCGCCCAGGGGGTGGTTTTGGAGACCCAGTACTTC. Translating it yields CASSPAQGVVLETQYF. V is TRBV4-1 and J is TRBJ2-5; TRBD1 aligns across 7 bases. Germline CDR1 MGHRA, CDR2 YSYEKL. The CDR3 loop spans 16 amino acids. V shed 4 bases and J 5 bases; nucleotides not matched to a gene: 13.

The genes are TRBV28 and TRBJ1-1; a possible D gene is TRBD1 (6 bases). The CDR3 extends over 12 amino acids. V was pared by 4 bases and J by 9 bases, with 12 bases between. Germline V gene sequence: CDR1 MDHEN, CDR2 SYDVKM. The DNA for the CDR3 is TGTGCCAGCAGTTCGTCCACAGGGAAAGCTTTCTTT. This translates into CASSSSTGKAFF.

The chain uses TRBV28 and TRBJ1-4, with a weak D call TRBD1 (6 bases). The V gene's germline CDR1 is MDHEN and CDR2 SYDVKM. Deletions cut 1 base from V and 10 bases from J, with 16 bases between. The CDR3 covers 15 residues. The CDR3 region has the DNA TGTGCCAGCAGTTTATTGTGGGACATTAAGGGAAAACTGTTTTTT. It yields the protein CASSLLWDIKGKLFF.

The V call is TRBV3-1 (or the pseudogene TRBV3-2), the J call TRBJ2-6; no clear D. CDR3 length equals 15 residues. Germline V gives CDR1 LGHDT, CDR2 YNNKEL (reference sequence). V lost 0 bases, J lost 2 bases, and 5 bases lay in between. CDR3 sequence (DNA): TGTGCCAGCAGCCAAGACGCTACTGGGGCCAACGTCCTGACTTTC. Translated: CASSQDATGANVLTF.